This T cell receptor beta chain is drawn from a study of shared clonotypes between healthy human individuals. Findings and limits, study-wide: Shared across a handful of donors were around 5% of the naive CD4 clonotypes.

With respect to this clone: The antigen is unknown.

Naive CD8 cells lacked CD45RO and underwent positive selection for CCR7, leaving out terminally differentiated effector memory CD45RA+ cells. V was shortened by 6 bases and J by 5 bases, with 28 bases between the two germline ends. The length of the CDR3 is 17 residues. Germline V gene sequence: CDR1 SQVTM, CDR2 ANQGSEA. Clones were sequenced by immunoSEQ multiplex PCR, and TCRdb holds only the in-frame ones, with some missing. The table shows approximately 1.9 million clones, with just over 90% occurring only once. The chain has TRBV29-1 and TRBJ2-5, with D maybe TRBD1 (5 bases). This receptor was identified in a man younger than 35 in good health. Some clones in this sample may be carry-over from other donors' samples. Sequenced sample: naive CD8+ T cells from PBMCs. CDR3 region: CSVAPPWTQSRTETQYF. CDR3 coding DNA: TGCAGCGTCGCACCCCCCTGGACACAATCTCGGACGGAGACCCAGTACTTC.